The present T cell receptor beta chain was sequenced within a study of Ad26.COV2.S vaccination and SARS-CoV-2 variants. Overall study: Once, or twice with 56 days between doses, Ad26.COV2.S was given intramuscularly. General observations from the study: Vaccine and placebo recipients had similar non-spike TCR breadth. Assessments of TCR breadth and depth may have underestimated the total T cell responses.

Treatment here: around 19 received Ad26.COV2.S at low or high dose, single or two shots; 5 received placebo; per-sample allocation not given. On day 63 after the first injection, vaccine and placebo recipients gave samples. The repertoire was sequenced with immunoSEQ multiplex PCR; TCRdb's copy has only in-frame clones and lacks some. The sample gives more than 300,000 clones, about nine tenths of which show up once; approximately 5.9% is in the top ten. With regard to this clone: What it binds is not known.

Germline assignment: CDR1 SQVTM and CDR2 ANQGSEA. The CDR3 spans 11 residues. V was shortened by 0 bases and J by 9 bases, with 6 bases between the two germline ends. The origin of this receptor is a person aged 18-65 years who received the Ad26.COV2.S COVID-19 vaccine or a placebo. The rearrangement joins TRBV29-1 to TRBJ2-1, with no clear D. Sample: peripheral blood, taken in a trial of Ad26.COV2.S vaccine versus placebo. In DNA form, the CDR3 reads TGCAGCGTTGAAGATATACGTGAGCAGTTCTTC. Translation: CSVEDIREQFF.